This entry is about one T cell receptor beta chain. In this sample, this clone turned up once. The antigen this receptor binds is unknown. Base qualities are not at hand, and no much larger clone is one base apart. V and J lose 10 bases and 2 bases, and a span of 33 bases separates them. From the cysteine through the phenylalanine, the CDR3 covers 20 amino acids. CDR3 DNA only is kept here, 60 bases in frame from base 1. Reading the germline V gene (reference sequence) gives CDR1 LNHDA and CDR2 SQIVND. Genomic DNA was extracted from sorted cells for sequencing of the TCRbeta CDR3 region. The immunoSEQ Assay was used for sequencing of TCRbeta CDR3 regions. TCRdb's version of the immuneACCESS table is confined to in-frame rearrangements and falls short of the full clone set. An unresolved V gene accounts for under half of the shortfall where checked; the remainder is of unknown origin. Across this sample there are about 46,000 clones, with about nine tenths seen only once. Clones ranked in the top ten supply about 48% of the sample.

This sample was taken from a study of OX40 agonist ivuxolimab in advanced cancers. With regard to the full study: Ivuxolimab was a fully human IgG2 agonistic monoclonal antibody targeting the costimulatory receptor OX40 (CD134). Intravenous ivuxolimab was administered to patients every 2 weeks at six dose levels: 0.01, 0.1, 0.3, 1.5, 3 and 10 mg/kg. Prior anti-PD-1, anti-PD-L1 or anti-CTLA-4 therapy was permitted, and approximately 42% of dose-escalation patients had received checkpoint inhibitors. Peripheral TCRbeta sequencing was intended to test whether TCR sequence diversity was altered and clonal T-cell expansion was caused by ivuxolimab. Three dose-escalation patients achieved partial responses, one with hepatocellular carcinoma and two with cutaneous melanoma. Of the 50 or so patients in dose escalation, about 20 had hepatocellular carcinoma, about 15 had melanoma, 9 had renal cell carcinoma and 9 had head and neck cancer. The monotherapy dose-escalation portion (N ≈ 50 patients) of the phase I ivuxolimab trial is reported in the paper. The dose-escalation cohort was 82.7% male with a mean age of approximately 60 years, ranging from about 23 to 85.

Patients with autoimmune disease history or receiving systemic immunosuppression were excluded from the trial. Peripheral blood for TCR sequencing was collected from all dose cohorts at baseline, on cycle 4 day 1, and on cycle 7 day 1. Samples came from an open-label, multicenter, first-in-human phase I dose-escalation trial of ivuxolimab. Adults with locally advanced or metastatic head and neck squamous cell, hepatocellular, melanoma or renal cell carcinoma were enrolled in the trial. CD4+ and CD8+ T cells were sorted separately from peripheral blood before TCR sequencing. Overall study outcomes, separate from this receptor: Which antigens the clonally expanded peripheral T cells were specific for was not determined. Low levels of normalized T-cell clonal expansion were also shown by some nonresponding patients. On average, CD8+ T cells showed more expanded clones than CD4+ T cells after ivuxolimab. At doses from 0.1 to 3.0 mg/kg, clonal expansion was seen in both CD4+ and CD8+ blood T cells between baseline and week 6. In the 0.1-3.0 mg/kg groups, partial responders were among the patients with the lowest normalized peripheral clonal expansion, particularly in CD8+ T cells.

The sequence came from an adult with an advanced solid tumor such as melanoma, head and neck, liver or kidney cancer. The receptor chain draws on TRBV19 and TRBJ2-1; TRBD2 is perhaps the D gene, given 9 matching bases. The material was CD4+ or CD8+ T cells sorted from blood, obtained in a trial of the OX40 agonist ivuxolimab. The nucleotide sequence reads TGTGCCACCGCTCGACAGGGGCCCTTTAGCGGGGGCTCGACCTACAATGAGCAGTTCTTC. Its amino acids are CATARQGPFSGGSTYNEQFF.